The T cell receptor (beta chain) described here comes from a study of patients and donors after allogeneic stem cell transplantation. Using its own MiXCR run on the RT-PCR reads, TCRdb lists one record per CDR3 protein. Here the sample spans around 90,000 distinct CDR3 sequences, 48% being singletons. CDR3 length equals 13 residues. Trimming removed 8 bases at V and 4 bases at J, with 11 bases between. CDR1 and CDR2 (germline): ENHRY, SYGVKD. This clonotype was obtained from a human donor who was either an allogeneic HSCT recipient or a stem cell or donor lymphocyte infusion donor (not recorded which). It is not recorded whose cells these are; they may come from a transplant donor. Source material: blood, either unsorted or a sorted T cell fraction (not recorded which). The gene calls are TRBV10-3 and TRBJ2-2, with D perhaps TRBD2 (5 bases). The CDR3 protein is CAIPEEPTGELFF. The CDR3, as DNA: TGTGCCATCCCGGAGGAACCCACCGGGGAGCTGTTTTTT.